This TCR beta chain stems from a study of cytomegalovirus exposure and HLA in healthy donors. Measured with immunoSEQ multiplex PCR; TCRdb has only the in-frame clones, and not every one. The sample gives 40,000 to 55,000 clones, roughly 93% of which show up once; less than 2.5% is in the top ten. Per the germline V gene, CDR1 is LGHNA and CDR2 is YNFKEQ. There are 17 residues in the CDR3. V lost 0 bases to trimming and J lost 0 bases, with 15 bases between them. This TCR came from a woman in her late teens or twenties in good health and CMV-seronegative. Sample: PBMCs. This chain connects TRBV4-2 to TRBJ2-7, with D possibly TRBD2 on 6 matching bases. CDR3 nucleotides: TGTGCCAGCAGCCAAGAGGTGGTTTCGCGGGACTCCTACGAGCAGTACTTC. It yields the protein CASSQEVVSRDSYEQYF.